The rows below give T cell receptor beta chains drawn from one sample of a study of blood T cells in healthy people across ages. Using its own MiXCR run on the 5' RACE reads, TCRdb lists one record per CDR3 protein. The sample yields 1.5 million or so distinct CDR3 sequences, about 42% seen once. The specimen sequenced was blood. The receptor set was obtained from a woman under 30 in good health. The CDR3 runs from the conserved cysteine through the conserved F or W. A D gene is named only where the DNA matches it firmly. Clone size is given for some rows only: seen once, a few or many times, or a class if the clone is expanded.

14	-	TRBJ1-2	-	TRBV7-2	CASSSQGPSYGYTF	TGTGCCAGCAGCTCGCAGGGCCCCTCCTATGGCTACACCTTC
14	TRBD1	TRBJ2-5	once	TRBV5-1	CASSLTDREETQYF	TGCGCCAGCAGCCTTACTGACAGGGAAGAGACCCAGTACTTC
15	-	TRBJ2-7	-	TRBV7-2	CASRTAVGEVYEQYF	TGTGCCAGCAGAACAGCCGTAGGAGAAGTGTACGAGCAGTACTTC
16	-	TRBJ2-2	-	TRBV12-3/TRBV12-4	CASRVQGIRNTGELFF	TGTGCCAGCAGGGTCCAGGGGATACGGAACACCGGGGAGCTGTTTTTT
14	-	TRBJ1-1	-	TRBV4-1	CASSQTLLRSGAFF	TGCGCCAGCAGCCAAACCCTGCTTAGATCGGGAGCTTTCTTT
14	TRBD1	TRBJ2-1	-	TRBV7-2	CASSFQTGPETQFF	TGTGCCAGCAGCTTTCAGACAGGGCCAGAGACCCAGTTCTTC
15	TRBD1	TRBJ1-2	-	TRBV28	CASSLFRQGLDGYTF	TGTGCCAGCAGTTTATTCCGACAGGGGCTCGATGGCTACACCTTC
15	TRBD2	TRBJ2-4	-	TRBV20-1	CSAPAGGSAKNIQYF	TGCAGTGCCCCGGCGGGGGGTTCGGCCAAAAACATTCAGTACTTC
15	-	TRBJ2-5	few	TRBV6-6	CASSYSSQTQETQYF	TGTGCCAGCAGTTACTCGTCCCAGACTCAAGAGACCCAGTACTTC
17	-	TRBJ1-2	few	TRBV21-1	CASSPRRLVRGNYGYTF	TGTGCCAGCAGCCCCCGCCGTCTGGTACGGGGAAACTATGGCTACACCTTC
14	-	TRBJ1-5	few	TRBV6-5	CASSSRRTDQPQHF	TGTGCCAGCAGTTCCCGACGGACAGATCAGCCCCAGCATTTT
17	TRBD1	TRBJ1-6	few	TRBV6-5	CASSYSTGTGANSPLHF	TGTGCCAGCAGTTACTCGACGGGGACAGGGGCTAATTCACCCCTCCACTTT
14	-	TRBJ2-4	few	TRBV7-2	CASRPQLAKNIQYF	TGTGCCAGCAGACCACAGCTAGCCAAAAACATTCAGTACTTC
14	TRBD1	TRBJ1-1	-	TRBV12-3/TRBV12-4	CASTWDRTNTEAFF	TGTGCCAGCACCTGGGACAGAACGAACACTGAAGCTTTCTTT
13	-	TRBJ2-1	-	TRBV29-1	CSVVRDSYNEQFF	TGCAGCGTAGTCCGGGACTCCTACAATGAGCAGTTCTTC
18	-	TRBJ2-5	-	TRBV4-1	CASSQDWYLGFFFETQYF	TGCGCCAGCAGCCAAGATTGGTATCTTGGCTTTTTTTTCGAGACCCAGTACTTC
15	TRBD1	TRBJ1-5	-	TRBV4-2	CASSTGGLSNQPQHF	TGTGCCAGCAGCACAGGGGGATTGAGCAATCAGCCCCAGCATTTT
13	-	TRBJ2-3	-	TRBV29-1	CGVARGRTDTQYF	TGCGGCGTGGCGAGGGGTCGCACAGATACGCAGTATTTT
14	-	TRBJ2-1	few	TRBV10-3	CAIMKRQEDNEQFF	TGTGCCATCATGAAGAGACAGGAGGACAATGAGCAGTTCTTC
14	-	TRBJ1-6	few	TRBV4-1	CASSSGLLNSPLHF	TGCGCCAGCAGTTCGGGACTGCTTAATTCACCCCTCCACTTT
15	TRBD2	TRBJ2-1	-	TRBV9	CASSVGGGASNEQFF	TGCGCCAGCAGCGTAGGCGGGGGGGCCAGTAATGAGCAGTTCTTC
15	TRBD1	TRBJ1-6	-	TRBV5-6	CASSRSGQGNSPLHF	TGTGCCAGCAGCCGCTCGGGACAGGGCAATTCACCCCTCCACTTT
12	-	TRBJ1-4	few	TRBV2	CASSESVEKLFF	TGTGCCAGCAGTGAGAGCGTTGAAAAACTGTTTTTT
13	-	TRBJ2-5	-	TRBV28	CASSHRIQETQYF	TGTGCCAGCAGTCACAGGATCCAAGAGACCCAGTACTTC
12	-	TRBJ1-1	-	TRBV7-9	CASIPRGTEAFF	TGTGCCAGCATCCCTCGTGGTACTGAAGCTTTCTTT
15	-	TRBJ2-7	many	TRBV6-2/TRBV6-3	CASSYSLEGSYEQYF	TGTGCCAGCAGTTACTCGTTGGAAGGCTCCTACGAGCAGTACTTC
14	TRBD1	TRBJ2-1	-	TRBV28	CASNWDRGWDEQFF	TGTGCCAGCAACTGGGACAGGGGCTGGGATGAGCAGTTCTTC
15	-	TRBJ2-1	-	TRBV20-1	CSARDGGDRDNEQFF	TGCAGTGCTAGAGACGGCGGGGATCGCGACAATGAGCAGTTCTTC
14	-	TRBJ1-2	-	TRBV7-2	CASSLSGPPWGYTF	TGTGCCAGCAGCTTATCAGGGCCCCCCTGGGGCTACACCTTC
16	-	TRBJ2-1	-	TRBV6-2/TRBV6-3	CASSYAGTLRDNEQFF	TGTGCCAGCAGTTACGCGGGAACGCTTAGGGACAATGAGCAGTTCTTC
15	-	TRBJ2-7	few	TRBV21-1	CASSKGLAGAYEQYF	TGTGCCAGCAGCAAGGGACTAGCGGGAGCCTACGAGCAGTACTTC
15	-	TRBJ2-5	few	TRBV20-1	CSALSMRTAQETQYF	TGCAGTGCTCTCTCAATGAGAACAGCCCAAGAGACCCAGTACTTC
11	-	TRBJ2-1	many	TRBV28	CASATYNEQFF	TGTGCCAGCGCCACCTACAATGAGCAGTTCTTC
13	-	TRBJ2-3	-	TRBV20-1	CSARNADTDTQYF	TGCAGTGCTAGAAACGCGGACACAGATACGCAGTATTTT
14	-	TRBJ2-2	-	TRBV20-1	CSARLRGNTGELFF	TGCAGTGCTAGATTGCGGGGCAACACCGGGGAGCTGTTTTTT
16	-	TRBJ2-2	-	TRBV7-3	CASSLTSGAGTGELFF	TGTGCCAGCAGCTTAACATCCGGAGCTGGCACCGGGGAGCTGTTTTTT
15	-	TRBJ1-2	few	TRBV12-3/TRBV12-4	CASSKTGQATGGYTF	TGTGCCAGCAGTAAAACGGGGCAGGCTACGGGTGGCTACACCTTC
14	-	TRBJ1-2	-	TRBV27	CASSIGRTNYGYTF	TGTGCCAGCAGTATAGGACGGACTAACTATGGCTACACCTTC
14	-	TRBJ2-1	-	TRBV27	CASRHISLYNEQFF	TGTGCCAGCAGGCACATCAGTCTCTACAATGAGCAGTTCTTC
15	-	TRBJ2-1	-	TRBV20-1	CSARDGSSGYDEQFF	TGCAGTGCTAGAGATGGGAGTAGCGGATACGATGAGCAGTTCTTC
14	-	TRBJ2-1	few	TRBV4-3	CASSLGVGHGEQFF	TGCGCCAGCAGCCTAGGAGTGGGACACGGGGAGCAGTTCTTC
15	-	TRBJ2-3	few	TRBV6-2/TRBV6-3	CASTNGDSSTDTQYF	TGTGCCAGCACTAACGGAGACTCCAGCACAGATACGCAGTATTTT
16	TRBD2	TRBJ2-7	-	TRBV13	CASSLVGGGSSYEQYF	TGTGCCAGCAGCTTAGTTGGCGGGGGAAGCTCCTACGAGCAGTACTTC
14	-	TRBJ2-1	-	TRBV29-1	CSVVQAAKNNEQFF	TGCAGCGTCGTACAGGCCGCTAAAAACAATGAGCAGTTCTTC
18	-	TRBJ2-1	many	TRBV7-2	CASSTQGGLAKSYNEQFF	TGTGCCAGCAGCACCCAGGGGGGGCTAGCGAAATCCTACAATGAGCAGTTCTTC
16	TRBD1	TRBJ2-7	few	TRBV4-1	CASSLQGGGKAYEQYF	TGCGCCAGCAGCCTCCAAGGGGGCGGTAAAGCCTACGAGCAGTACTTC
17	-	TRBJ2-5	once	TRBV3-1	CASSQDLTTGRKGTQYF	TGTGCCAGCAGCCAAGATCTTACGACAGGGAGGAAAGGGACCCAGTACTTC
16	TRBD2	TRBJ2-3	-	TRBV20-1	CSAYPLAGGPTDTQYF	TGCAGTGCTTACCCACTAGCGGGAGGGCCCACAGATACGCAGTATTTT
15	-	TRBJ2-3	-	TRBV12-3/TRBV12-4	CASSLNLAGSYTQYF	TGTGCCAGCAGTTTAAATTTAGCAGGGTCATATACGCAGTATTTT
16	TRBD2	TRBJ2-3	-	TRBV18	CASSPSGAGNTDTQYF	TGTGCCAGCTCACCGTCGGGAGCGGGGAACACAGATACGCAGTATTTT
16	-	TRBJ1-1	-	TRBV5-6	CASSLDVGDLNTEAFF	TGTGCCAGCAGCTTGGACGTCGGGGACCTGAACACTGAAGCTTTCTTT
13	-	TRBJ1-2	-	TRBV29-1	CSVEDGDTGKCTF	TGCAGCGTTGAAGACGGGGATACAGGGAAATGCACCTTC
13	TRBD2	TRBJ2-7	-	TRBV20-1	CSASRTSGHEQYF	TGCAGTGCTAGCCGGACTAGCGGCCACGAGCAGTACTTC
12	-	TRBJ2-2	-	TRBV5-1	CASSFFGGELFF	TGCGCCAGCAGCTTTTTTGGCGGGGAGCTGTTTTTT
14	TRBD2	TRBJ2-5	-	TRBV20-1	CSARLAGLVETQYF	TGCAGTGCTAGACTAGCGGGGTTGGTAGAGACCCAGTACTTC